Following are 21 T cell receptor beta chains from one sample sequenced in a study of blood T cell repertoires in COVID-19. Data came from immunoSEQ multiplex PCR; TCRdb stores just in-frame clones and leaves some out. This table holds 110,000 or so clones, 80% to 90% found once. Source material: peripheral blood. Receptors originate from a human donor with acute or convalescent COVID-19. The donor label of this sample is uncertain.

The rearrangement uses TRBV6-2 or TRBV6-3 and TRBJ1-2, with unresolved D. The CDR3 length is 12 residues. V gave up 6 bases and J gave up 5 bases, with 10 bases separating them. Per the germline V gene, CDR1 is MNHEY and CDR2 is SVGEGT. CDR3 DNA sequence: TGTGCCAGCAGCAGAGCGGAATATGGCTACACCTTC. Residues: CASSRAEYGYTF.

The rearrangement joins TRBV18 to TRBJ1-1; D not resolved. The CDR3 loop spans 14 amino acids. CDR1 and CDR2 from the germline V gene are KGHSH and LQKENI. Trimming shortened V by 3 bases and J by 3 bases, and 11 bases separated the two germline ends. The CDR3 loop is CASSPRQEDTEAFF. CDR3 bases: TGTGCCAGCTCACCTAGGCAGGAGGACACTGAAGCTTTCTTT.

This chain connects TRBV19 to TRBJ1-2, with a possible D match to TRBD1 (5 bases). V was shortened by 10 bases and J by 4 bases, with 22 bases between the two germline ends. CDR1 LNHDA and CDR2 SQIVND come from the germline V gene (reference sequence). CDR3 length: 15 amino acids. The CDR3 spells CATKRARGEGYGYTF. In DNA, the CDR3 is TGTGCCACCAAGAGGGCACGGGGGGAGGGCTATGGCTACACCTTC.

Here the CDR3 reads CASSLEQNYGYTF. CDR3 DNA: TGTGCCAGCAGCTTAGAACAGAACTATGGCTACACCTTC. V is TRBV11-2 and J is TRBJ1-2; no definite D call. Germline loops: CDR1 SGHAT, CDR2 FQNNGV. Trimming removed 0 bases from V and 2 bases from J, with 4 bases in between. This CDR3 contains 13 residues.

The CDR3 region has the DNA TGTGCCAGCAGCGTAGACCCAGCGGGGAACTACGAGCAGTACTTC. Translated, it gives CASSVDPAGNYEQYF. The chain carries TRBV9 and TRBJ2-7; 7 bases align to TRBD2. The CDR3 spans 15 residues. Germline CDR1 SGDLS, CDR2 YYNGEE. Trimming removed 0 bases from V and 3 bases from J; junction bases left unmatched: 6.

Only one count was recorded for this clone. The CDR3 region is CASSSRPNYGYTF. The CDR3 DNA follows: TGTGCCAGCAGCTCTAGACCTAACTATGGCTACACCTTC. This sequence joins TRBV7-9 and TRBJ1-2; D call uncertain. Germline values: CDR1 SEHNR, CDR2 FQNEAQ (reference sequence). There are 13 residues in the CDR3. Trimming cost V 4 bases and J 0 bases, with 6 bases left between them. Full variable domain (missing parts from reference TRBV7-9 and TRBJ1-2): DTGVSQNPRHKITKRGQNVTFRCDPISEHNRLYWYRQTLGQGPEFLTYFQNEAQLEKSRLLSDRFSAERPKGSFSTLEIQRTEQGDSAMYLCASSSRPNYGYTFGSGTRLTVV.

The genes are TRBV10-3 and TRBJ1-2; D gene ambiguous. Germline V gene lookup returns CDR1 ENHRY and CDR2 SYGVKD. V lost 7 bases and J lost 4, with 13 bases in between. This CDR3 comprises 13 residues. CDR3 DNA sequence: TGTGCCATCAAGATCCGCCAGTTCTATGGCTACACCTTC. Its translation: CAIKIRQFYGYTF.

The chain has TRBV19 and TRBJ1-1; 11 bases align to TRBD1. CDR1 LNHDA and CDR2 SQIVND come from the germline V gene (reference sequence). V shed 4 bases, J shed 7 bases, and the junction held 5 bases outside the gene matches. This CDR3 has 14 residues. The CDR3 nucleotides read TGTGCCAGTAGTACTGGACAGGGGGCCCGTGAAGCTTTCTTT. It is translated as CASSTGQGAREAFF.

V usage is TRBV3-1 (or the pseudogene TRBV3-2) and J usage is TRBJ2-1; D may be TRBD2 (7 bases). V was trimmed by 4 bases and J by 8 bases, leaving 15 bases between them. CDR1 is LGHDT, CDR2 YNNKEL, per germline (reference sequence). This CDR3 is 14 amino acids long. The CDR3 spells CASSLIGGGDEQFF. The CDR3 bases are TGTGCCAGCAGCCTCATAGGGGGGGGCGATGAGCAGTTCTTC.

The chain employs TRBV7-2 and TRBJ1-5; unclear D gene. The length of the CDR3 is 13 residues. The germline V and J ends were trimmed by 5 bases and 8 bases, with 13 bases remaining between them. Germline CDR1 reads SGHTA; CDR2 reads FQGNSA. Here the CDR3 reads CASSRLRGEPQHF. As DNA, the CDR3 is TGTGCCAGCAGCCGTCTCCGGGGTGAGCCCCAGCATTTT. Looking up the rest from reference TRBV7-2 and TRBJ1-5 gives the full variable domain: GAGVSQSPSNKVTEKGKDVELRCDPISGHTALYWYRQSLGQGLEFLIYFQGNSAPDKSGLPSDRFSAERTGGSVSTLTIQRTQQEDSAVYLCASSRLRGEPQHFGDGTRLSIL.

The J gene is TRBJ1-1, the V gene TRBV29-1; TRBD1 aligns across 7 bases. This CDR3 comprises 13 residues. V dropped 4 bases and J dropped 0; count of bases not matched to a gene: 2. Germline V gene lookup returns CDR1 SQVTM and CDR2 ANQGSEA. The CDR3 loop reads CSVGGQVNTEAFF. The CDR3 region has the DNA TGCAGCGTTGGAGGACAGGTGAACACTGAAGCTTTCTTT.

The chain uses TRBV18 and TRBJ1-5; possible D gene TRBD1, 6 bases. Trimming removed 8 bases at V and 3 bases at J, with 11 bases between. The length of the CDR3 is 13 residues. The germline CDR1 and CDR2 sequences are KGHSH and LQKENI. CDR3 DNA sequence: TGTGCCAGCACCACAGGGAACAATCAGCCCCAGCATTTT. Protein: CASTTGNNQPQHF.

This chain connects TRBV19 to TRBJ1-1, with D possibly matching TRBD1 (6 bases). CDR1 is LNHDA, CDR2 SQIVND, per germline (reference sequence). With 1 base removed from V and 6 bases from J, the gap between germline ends came to 9 bases. The CDR3 is 13 amino acids. CDR3: CASSIGGQSEAFF. Written as DNA, the CDR3 is TGTGCCAGTAGTATAGGTGGACAGTCTGAAGCTTTCTTT.

The V gene is TRBV6-6, the J gene TRBJ2-7, with D tentatively TRBD2 (6 bases). From germline, CDR1 is MNHNY and CDR2 SVGAGI (reference sequence). Trimming removed 0 bases at V and 6 bases at J, with 9 bases between. The CDR3 consists of 13 residues. The CDR3 is CASSYSIGGEQYF. CDR3 coding DNA: TGTGCCAGCAGTTACTCGATCGGGGGCGAGCAGTACTTC.

The rearrangement joins TRBV5-4 to TRBJ2-4, with 7 bases matching TRBD1. Trimming at V came to 4 bases and at J to 4 bases, leaving 5 bases not matched to a gene. From germline, CDR1 is SGHNT and CDR2 YYREEE (reference sequence). The CDR3 consists of 14 residues. The CDR3 coding sequence is TGTGCCAGCAGCGGATGGGACAGAAAAAACATTCAGTACTTC. As protein: CASSGWDRKNIQYF.

V and J are TRBV6-5 and TRBJ1-3; 10 bases align to TRBD1. The trim removed 4 bases at V and 7 bases at J, leaving 7 bases unmatched. Germline V gene sequence: CDR1 MNHEY, CDR2 SVGAGI. The CDR3 has 15 amino acids. CDR3 region: CASSLTGTGVNTIYF. The CDR3 DNA is TGTGCCAGCAGTTTAACCGGGACAGGGGTTAACACCATATATTTT.

This rearrangement joins TRBV7-9 to TRBJ1-6, with D perhaps matching TRBD1 (6 bases). CDR1 and CDR2 (germline): SEHNR, FQNEAQ (reference sequence). V dropped 8 bases and J dropped 7 bases, with 12 bases sitting between them. The CDR3 totals 13 residues. The CDR3 coding sequence is TGTGCCAGCGGAGGACAGTTAAATTCACCCCTCCACTTT. Its translation: CASGGQLNSPLHF.

The chain recombines TRBV6-2 or TRBV6-3 with TRBJ1-2; D perhaps matches TRBD1 (5 bases). The ends were cut back, 5 bases at V and 0 bases at J, with 16 bases in the middle. The CDR3 has 16 amino acids. Germline V gene sequence: CDR1 MNHEY, CDR2 SVGEGT. The DNA for the CDR3 is TGTGCCAGCAGTACATCAGGGTTTGAATCTAACTATGGCTACACCTTC. Its protein is CASSTSGFESNYGYTF.

This chain connects TRBV12-3 or TRBV12-4 to TRBJ2-3; the D gene is possibly TRBD2 (5 bases). Trimming left V 6 bases short and J 2 bases short, with 9 bases between. This CDR3 has 13 amino acids. The CDR3 region has the DNA TGTGCCAGCAGCGTCGGGGACACAGATACGCAGTATTTT. Protein: CASSVGDTDTQYF.

V gene TRBV19 combines with J gene TRBJ2-7; weak D call: TRBD2 (5 bases). Trimming removed 5 bases from V and 2 bases from J, with 16 bases in between. Germline V gene lookup returns CDR1 LNHDA and CDR2 SQIVND (reference sequence). This CDR3 has 15 residues. The CDR3 bases are TGTGCCAGTAGTGACTACCTCTTAGGAGCCTACGAGCAGTACTTC. It encodes CASSDYLLGAYEQYF.

CDR3 DNA sequence: TGTGCCAGCAGCTGGACAGGAAGCTCTGGAAACACCATATATTTT. This translates into CASSWTGSSGNTIYF. The genes are TRBV5-8 and TRBJ1-3, with 7 bases matching TRBD1. Trimming removed 3 bases from V and 0 bases from J; junction bases left unmatched: 3. Per the germline V gene, CDR1 is SGHTS and CDR2 is YDEGEE. The CDR3 is made up of 15 amino acids.